A single sample is the source of the 10 T cell receptor beta chains below, sequenced in a study of CD8 T cells in Susac syndrome. Reverse transcription of roughly 0.5 to 1 ug RNA was carried out with random hexamers. TCRdb reprocessed the immunoSEQ multiplex PCR reads with MiXCR, giving one entry per CDR3 protein. This table holds 100,000 to 150,000 distinct CDR3 sequences, around 94% found once. Sequenced material: CD4+ T cells from PBMCs. These receptors were obtained from a human donor in good health.

The V and J genes are TRBV5-1 and TRBJ2-7, with D perhaps matching TRBD2 (5 bases). Deletions cut 0 bases from V and 7 bases from J, with 20 bases between. The CDR3 sequence is 16 residues long. Germline CDR1 SGHRS, CDR2 YFSETQ. The CDR3 sequence is CASSLAVEGLMREQYF. The CDR3 DNA reads TGCGCCAGCAGCTTGGCAGTAGAGGGTTTGATGAGGGAGCAGTACTTC. The complete variable domain, with remaining parts taken from reference TRBV5-1 and TRBJ2-7, reads KAGVTQTPRYLIKTRGQQVTLSCSPISGHRSVSWYQQTPGQGLQFLFEYFSETQRNKGNFPGRFSGRQFSNSRSEMNVSTLELGDSALYLCASSLAVEGLMREQYFGPGTRLTVT.

The chain uses TRBV5-1 and TRBJ1-5; 7 bases map to TRBD1. The CDR3 consists of 15 residues. Germline V gives CDR1 SGHRS, CDR2 YFSETQ. With V trimmed by 0 bases and J by 1 base, 1 base remained unmatched. The CDR3 sequence: CASSLEGASNQPQHF. In DNA, the CDR3 is TGCGCCAGCAGCTTGGAGGGGGCCAGCAATCAGCCCCAGCATTTT.

V gene TRBV9 combines with J gene TRBJ2-1; 9 bases are a match to TRBD1. CDR1 SGDLS and CDR2 YYNGEE come from the germline V gene. V lost 4 bases to trimming and J lost 9 bases; unmatched junction nucleotides: 5. This CDR3 comprises 13 residues. Here the CDR3 reads CASSSTGGTEQFF. The CDR3 region has the DNA TGTGCCAGCAGCTCTACAGGGGGCACTGAGCAGTTCTTC.

The chain links TRBV14 to TRBJ1-6; 9 positions match TRBD1. The length of the CDR3 is 15 residues. Trimming removed 4 bases from V and 6 bases from J; junction bases left unmatched: 4. Germline CDR1 reads SGHDN; CDR2 reads FVKESK. CDR3 sequence: CASSPGTGSNSPLHF. The CDR3 DNA is TGTGCCAGCAGCCCTGGGACAGGGTCTAATTCACCCCTCCACTTT.

V usage is TRBV5-1 and J usage is TRBJ2-4; D unclear. CDR1 and CDR2 (germline): SGHRS, YFSETQ. This CDR3 contains 14 residues. Trimming cost V 0 bases and J 6 bases, with 10 bases left between them. The DNA of the CDR3 is TGCGCCAGCAGCTTGGATGGCGCGTCAAACATTCAGTACTTC. Translated, it gives CASSLDGASNIQYF.

This clonotype was seen more than once but under ten times. The chain combines TRBV27 with TRBJ2-7; TRBD2 matches at 7 bases. This CDR3 contains 15 residues. V lost 2 bases and J lost 6; bases outside the gene matches: 10. The germline V gene encodes CDR1 MNHEY and CDR2 SMNVEV (reference sequence). The CDR3 coding sequence is TGTGCCAGCAGTTTAGGGGGAGGGCAGATAAGCGAGCAGTACTTC. Amino acids: CASSLGGGQISEQYF.

In its sample, this clonotype was seen once. The J gene is TRBJ2-7, the V gene TRBV7-9, with TRBD2 as a possible D gene (6 bases). There are 15 residues in the CDR3. V was trimmed by 3 bases and J by 0 bases, leaving 12 bases between them. Germline V gene sequence: CDR1 SEHNR, CDR2 FQNEAQ (reference sequence). Here the CDR3 reads CASSLYRDFSYEQYF. CDR3 bases: TGTGCCAGCAGCTTGTACCGGGACTTCTCCTACGAGCAGTACTTC.

The chain has TRBV19 and TRBJ2-7, with D perhaps TRBD1 (6 bases). Germline CDR1 LNHDA, CDR2 SQIVND (reference sequence). The ends were cut back, 8 bases at V and 3 bases at J, with 20 bases in the middle. This CDR3 is 15 amino acids long. CDR3 sequence reads: CASGDITGPNYEQYF. The CDR3 coding sequence is TGTGCCAGTGGGGACATTACGGGACCAAACTACGAGCAGTACTTC.

This chain uses TRBV4-3 with TRBJ2-3, with TRBD1 matching over 10 bases. This CDR3 is built from 17 residues. The trim removed 0 bases at V and 3 bases at J, leaving 6 bases unmatched. CDR1 LGHNA and CDR2 YSLEER come from the germline V gene. CDR3 residues: CASSQEATGQGTDTQYF. As DNA, the CDR3 is TGCGCCAGCAGCCAAGAAGCGACGGGACAGGGGACAGATACGCAGTATTTT.

The chain uses TRBV30 and TRBJ2-7; TRBD1 matches at 10 bases. Germline-derived CDR1 and CDR2 are GTSNPN and SVGIG (reference sequence). V was pared by 2 bases and J by 5 bases, with 6 bases of the junction left unmatched. This CDR3 is built from 14 residues. The CDR3 protein is CAWSTGTGVNEQYF. CDR3 nucleotide sequence: TGTGCCTGGAGTACCGGGACAGGGGTGAACGAGCAGTACTTC.